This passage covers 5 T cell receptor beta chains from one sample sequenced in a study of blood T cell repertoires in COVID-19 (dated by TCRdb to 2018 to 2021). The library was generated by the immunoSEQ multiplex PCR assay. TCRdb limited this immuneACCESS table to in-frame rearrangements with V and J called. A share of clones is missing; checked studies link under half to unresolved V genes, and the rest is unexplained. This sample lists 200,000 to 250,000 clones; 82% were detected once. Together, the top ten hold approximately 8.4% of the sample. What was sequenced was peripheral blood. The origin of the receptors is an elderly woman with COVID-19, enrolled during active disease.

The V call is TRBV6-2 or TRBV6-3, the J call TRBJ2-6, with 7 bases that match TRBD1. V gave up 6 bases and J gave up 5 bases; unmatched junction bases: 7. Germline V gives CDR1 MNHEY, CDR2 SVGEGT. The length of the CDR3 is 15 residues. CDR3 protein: CASSVRGSRANVLTF. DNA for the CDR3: TGTGCCAGCAGCGTCAGGGGGTCGCGGGCCAACGTCCTGACTTTC.

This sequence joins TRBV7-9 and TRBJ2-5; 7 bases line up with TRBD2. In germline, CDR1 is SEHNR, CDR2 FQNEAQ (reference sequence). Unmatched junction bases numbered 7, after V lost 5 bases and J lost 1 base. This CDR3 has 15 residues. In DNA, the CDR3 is TGTGCCAGCAGCCCCGGGACTAAACCCCAAGAGACCCAGTACTTC. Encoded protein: CASSPGTKPQETQYF.

DNA for the CDR3: TGCGCCAGCAGTGAGGCAGTCGGGACTAATGAAAAACTGTTTTTT. It encodes CASSEAVGTNEKLFF. The chain is built from TRBV5-1 and TRBJ1-4; D is uncertain. Germline assignment: CDR1 SGHRS and CDR2 YFSETQ. Trimming left V 5 bases short and J 2 bases short, with 13 bases between. CDR3 length: 15 amino acids.

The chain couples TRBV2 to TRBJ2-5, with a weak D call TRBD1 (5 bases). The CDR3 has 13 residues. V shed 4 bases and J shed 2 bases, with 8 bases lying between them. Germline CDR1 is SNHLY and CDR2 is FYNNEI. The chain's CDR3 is CASSVGPQETQYF. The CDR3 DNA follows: TGTGCCAGCAGTGTGGGGCCACAAGAGACCCAGTACTTC. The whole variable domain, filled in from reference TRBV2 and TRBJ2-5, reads EPEVTQTPSHQVTQMGQEVILRCVPISNHLYFYWYRQILGQKVEFLVSFYNNEISEKSEIFDDQFSVERPDGSNFTLKIRSTKLEDSAMYFCASSVGPQETQYFGPGTRLLVL.

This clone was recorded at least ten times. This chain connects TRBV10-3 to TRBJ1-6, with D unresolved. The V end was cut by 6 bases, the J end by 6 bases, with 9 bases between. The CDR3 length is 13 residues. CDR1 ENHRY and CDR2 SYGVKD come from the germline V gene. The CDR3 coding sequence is TGTGCCATCAGGGGCAGCCTTAATTCACCCCTCCACTTT. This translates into CAIRGSLNSPLHF.